The clone carrying this T cell receptor (beta chain) appeared many times. No antigen is known for it. The CDR3 extends over 14 amino acids. V lost 5 bases to trimming and J lost 0 bases, with 5 bases between them. Quantitative 5'-RACE with molecular barcodes generated TCR beta libraries. TCRdb called the 5' RACE reads again in MiXCR, with one record for every CDR3 protein. This table has 100,000 to 150,000 distinct CDR3 sequences, around 9% appearing once. This sample is part of a study of CD8 T cells in ankylosing spondylitis. Study findings and constraints: According to the report, clones linked to the disease were significantly enriched in matched synovial fluid samples taken from ankylosing spondylitis patients. Some of the motif variants had earlier been found in reactive arthritis patients' fluid and blood. There was a TCR beta motif, made of roughly eight highly homologous variants, that appeared characteristic of ankylosing spondylitis blood.

The clonotype was recovered from a male donor with ankylosing spondylitis or in good health (not recorded which). V usage is TRBV12-3 or TRBV12-4 and J usage is TRBJ2-6; no firm D call. Sequences were obtained from blood, either unsorted or a sorted T cell fraction (not recorded which). The CDR3 is CASSRHSGANVLTF. The DNA for the CDR3 is TGTGCCAGCAGTAGGCACTCTGGGGCCAACGTCCTGACTTTC.